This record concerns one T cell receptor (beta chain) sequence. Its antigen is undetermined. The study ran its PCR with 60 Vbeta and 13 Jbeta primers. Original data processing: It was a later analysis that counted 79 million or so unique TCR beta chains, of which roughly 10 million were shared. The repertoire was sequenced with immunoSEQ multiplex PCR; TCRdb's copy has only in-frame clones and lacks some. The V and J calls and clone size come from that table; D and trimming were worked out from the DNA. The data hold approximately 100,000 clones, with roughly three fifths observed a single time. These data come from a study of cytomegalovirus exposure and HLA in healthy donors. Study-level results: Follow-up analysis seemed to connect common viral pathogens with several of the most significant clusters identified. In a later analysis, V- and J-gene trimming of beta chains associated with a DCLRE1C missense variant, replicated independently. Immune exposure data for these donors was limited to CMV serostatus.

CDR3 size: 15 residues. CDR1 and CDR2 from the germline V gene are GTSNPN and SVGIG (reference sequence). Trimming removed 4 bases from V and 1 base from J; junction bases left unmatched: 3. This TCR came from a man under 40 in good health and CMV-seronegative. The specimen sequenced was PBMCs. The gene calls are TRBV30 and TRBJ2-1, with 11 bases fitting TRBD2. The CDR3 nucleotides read TGTGCCTGGAAACGACTAGCGGGGTCCTACAATGAGCAGTTCTTC. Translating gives CAWKRLAGSYNEQFF.